Below are 12 T cell receptor beta chains sequenced from a single sample in a study of cytomegalovirus exposure and HLA in healthy donors. Both 60 Vbeta primers and 13 Jbeta primers went into the PCR. Clones were read by immunoSEQ multiplex PCR, and TCRdb kept only the in-frame ones, dropping some. The sample records around 200,000 clones, almost 85% being singletons. Sequenced input: PBMCs. All receptors come from a woman in her forties or fifties in good health and CMV-seronegative.

This rearrangement joins TRBV29-1 to TRBJ2-7, with D possibly TRBD1 on 5 matching bases. Germline V gives CDR1 SQVTM, CDR2 ANQGSEA. Deletions cut 3 bases from V and 6 bases from J, with 12 bases between. There are 12 residues in the CDR3. CDR3 amino acids: CSVDWGEGEQYF. CDR3 sequence (DNA): TGCAGCGTTGATTGGGGCGAAGGCGAGCAGTACTTC.

V is TRBV28 and J is TRBJ2-7; TRBD2 aligns across 7 bases. J lost 1 base, V lost 6 bases, and 3 bases had no gene match. This CDR3 contains 13 residues. From germline, CDR1 is MDHEN and CDR2 SYDVKM. The CDR3 DNA sequence: TGTGCCAGCAGCCCGGGACTATCCTACGAGCAGTACTTC. Translated: CASSPGLSYEQYF.

Regarding this clone: The same CDR3 is also encoded by other DNA sequences in this sample. The rearrangement joins TRBV20-1 to TRBJ2-5; D is possibly TRBD2 (5 bases). The CDR3 has 11 amino acids. Trimming removed 3 bases from V and 5 bases from J, with 7 bases in between. Per the germline V gene, CDR1 is DFQATT and CDR2 is SNEGSKA (reference sequence). In DNA form, the CDR3 reads TGCAGTGCTAGGAGGGAGGAGACCCAGTACTTC. This translates into CSARREETQYF.

The rearrangement links TRBV5-7 to TRBJ1-1, with D unresolved. Being an ORF, TRBV5-7 has a function that is uncertain. This CDR3 spans 12 amino acids. Trimming removed 0 bases at V and 8 bases at J, with 8 bases between. The CDR3 loop is CASSLVSGEAFF. DNA of the CDR3: TGTGCCAGCAGCTTGGTCTCTGGCGAAGCTTTCTTT.

This chain connects TRBV18 to TRBJ2-1; TRBD1 might be the D (5 bases). Looked up from germline, CDR1 is KGHSH and CDR2 is LQKENI. V gave up 1 base and J gave up 9 bases, with 19 bases separating them. The CDR3 runs to 16 residues. The CDR3 protein is CASSPQFTGPVGEQFF. The CDR3 region has the DNA TGTGCCAGCTCACCACAATTTACAGGTCCGGTCGGTGAGCAGTTCTTC.

Only a few counts were recorded for this clone. The chain couples TRBV19 to TRBJ2-1, with a weak D call TRBD1 (6 bases). The V gene lost 4 bases and the J gene lost 10 bases, with 20 bases spanning the gap. The CDR3 totals 15 residues. CDR1 is LNHDA and CDR2 is SQIVND in the germline V gene (reference sequence). The CDR3 coding sequence is TGTGCCAGTAGTAAGAGGCAGACCCAGGGGATGGAGCAGTTCTTC. This translates into CASSKRQTQGMEQFF.

J is TRBJ2-3 and V is TRBV7-8; D perhaps matches TRBD1 (5 bases). Germline V gives CDR1 SGHVS, CDR2 FQNEAQ. The CDR3 contains 15 residues. V was trimmed by 2 bases and J by 4 bases, leaving 13 bases between them. Written as DNA, the CDR3 is TGTGCCAGCAGCTTAACTCTAAGGGGATCAGATACGCAGTATTTT. It codes for CASSLTLRGSDTQYF. Full variable domain (outside the CDR3, taken from reference TRBV7-8 and TRBJ2-3): GAGVSQSPRYKVAKRGQDVALRCDPISGHVSLFWYQQALGQGPEFLTYFQNEAQLDKSGLPSDRFFAERPEGSVSTLKIQRTQQEDSAVYLCASSLTLRGSDTQYFGPGTRLTVL.

The chain joins TRBV19 to TRBJ1-1; 7 bases align to TRBD1. This CDR3 comprises 15 residues. V lost 4 bases, J lost 4 bases, and 9 bases stayed unmatched. Germline V gene lookup returns CDR1 LNHDA and CDR2 SQIVND (reference sequence). As DNA, the CDR3 is TGTGCCAGTAGTAAAGGGGGCGCGAGGGTCACTGAAGCTTTCTTT. It encodes CASSKGGARVTEAFF.

The sample holds one count of this clone. The chain employs TRBV5-1 and TRBJ2-7; 8 nucleotides agree with TRBD1. Germline CDR1 reads SGHRS; CDR2 reads YFSETQ. The CDR3 runs to 15 residues. V was clipped by 5 bases and J by 1 base; unmatched bases: 8. Here the CDR3 reads CASSSTGGGSYEQYF. CDR3 DNA: TGCGCCAGCAGTTCCACAGGGGGAGGATCCTACGAGCAGTACTTC.

The chain has TRBV5-1 and TRBJ1-1; 9 positions agree with TRBD1. The CDR3 runs to 16 residues. CDR1 and CDR2 (germline): SGHRS, YFSETQ. With 3 bases clipped from V and 4 bases from J, the junction kept 10 bases outside the gene matches. The CDR3 region is CASSSQGASMGTEAFF. Written as DNA, the CDR3 is TGCGCCAGCAGCTCACAGGGGGCGAGTATGGGCACTGAAGCTTTCTTT.

The chain recombines TRBV7-7 with TRBJ2-5; maybe TRBD1 (5 bases). Germline assignment: CDR1 SSHAT and CDR2 FNYEAQ (reference sequence). The V gene lost 2 bases and the J gene lost 3 bases, with 22 bases spanning the gap. The CDR3 runs 18 residues. The CDR3 is CASSLMPRQGELKETQYF. In DNA form, the CDR3 reads TGTGCCAGCAGCTTAATGCCCCGCCAGGGCGAACTAAAAGAGACCCAGTACTTC.

The rearrangement links TRBV28 to TRBJ1-1, with D uncertain. With 6 bases removed from V and 6 bases from J, the gap between germline ends came to 17 bases. The CDR3 consists of 14 residues. Germline V CDR1 and CDR2: MDHEN, SYDVKM. The CDR3 nucleotides read TGTGCCAGCAGCCTACGGCGGCGACCTCCTGAAGCTTTCTTT. Residues: CASSLRRRPPEAFF.